The 19 T cell receptor beta chains below all came from one sample that was sequenced in a study of read filtering for tumor transcriptome and immune sequencing (dated by TCRdb to the early 2020s). The run used an Illumina HiSeq 4000. TCR libraries were constructed from about 400 ng RNA using the Immunoverse kit, and molecular barcoded adaptors covering alpha/delta and beta/gamma chains were employed. TCRdb cleaned the public reads at Q25 with fastp, built clones with MiXCR and kept in-frame beta chains. Duplicate CDR3 protein sequences are folded into a single record with the most common DNA and genes. The sample table shows 60,000 to 80,000 distinct CDR3 sequences, and approximately 13% are seen once. Around 45% of the sample rests with the top ten. Sequenced material: a population of CD138-negative cells sorted from bone marrow. In the paper's terms, the cell subset or site label means: bone marrow mononuclear cells depleted of CD138+ plasma/myeloma cells by negative magnetic selection. The receptors derive from a donor at least 40 years old with multiple myeloma.

This clonotype has at least ten counts. V is TRBV5-1 and J is TRBJ2-7; D call uncertain. Germline V gene data show CDR1 as SGHRS and CDR2 as YFSETQ. This CDR3 comprises 13 residues. Trimming took off 1 base at V and 6 bases at J, with 11 bases between the two ends. The DNA of the CDR3 is TGCGCCAGCAGCTTGTCTCGGTACAGCGAGCAGTACTTC. This translates into CASSLSRYSEQYF.

As to this clonotype: With only one base between it and a far larger clone, this is likely a read error. V and J are TRBV12-3 or TRBV12-4 and TRBJ2-1; TRBD2 matches at 12 bases. The length of the CDR3 is 19 residues. The CDR3 loop is CVSSLRTSGIGTTHNEQFF. The CDR3 DNA sequence: TGTGTCAGCAGTTTAAGGACTAGCGGGATAGGGACAACGCACAATGAGCAGTTCTTC.

Regarding this clonotype: A much bigger clone sits one base away, suggesting this may be a read error. The rearrangement uses TRBV12-3 or TRBV12-4 and TRBJ2-4; D gene ambiguous. The CDR3 totals 11 residues. Written as DNA, the CDR3 is TGTGCCAGCAGTAGAAGAAACACTCAGTACTTC. Translating gives CASSRRNTQYF.

This clonotype was detected only a few times. The V call is TRBV5-5, the J call TRBJ2-7, with D possibly being TRBD2 (7 bases). Looked up from germline, CDR1 is SGHKS and CDR2 is YYEKEE (reference sequence). The CDR3 is made up of 16 amino acids. The V end was cut by 4 bases, the J end by 6 bases, with 23 bases between. The CDR3 region has the DNA TGTGCCAGCAGCGAACGGGGGGCGCGGCCCAGTGGCGAGCAGTACTTC. It translates to CASSERGARPSGEQYF.

In its sample, this clonotype was seen many times. The chain couples TRBV5-1 to TRBJ2-7; 10 bases map to TRBD2. This CDR3 has 15 residues. Germline V gives CDR1 SGHRS, CDR2 YFSETQ. Losses at the gene ends were 0 bases for V and 5 bases for J; bases not matched to a gene: 5. The DNA for the CDR3 is TGCGCCAGCAGCTTGGGCGCTAGCGGGAGCCACGAGCAGTACTTC. Translating it yields CASSLGASGSHEQYF.

The CDR3 sequence is CASSPIFDRDKPYEQYF. In nucleotides, the CDR3 is TGTGCCAGCAGTCCGATCTTTGACAGGGACAAGCCCTACGAGCAGTACTTC. This rearrangement joins TRBV12-3 or TRBV12-4 to TRBJ2-7; TRBD1 agrees at 7 bases. Losses at the gene ends were 5 bases for V and 2 bases for J; bases not matched to a gene: 15. The CDR3 sequence is 17 residues long.

This clonotype was counted many times. The chain is built from TRBV4-3 and TRBJ1-4, with 7 bases lining up with TRBD1. Trimming took 4 bases from V and 8 from J; bases not matched to a gene: 7. The CDR3 loop spans 14 amino acids. CDR1 and CDR2 (germline): LGHNA, YSLEER. CDR3 protein: CASSLGTVGEKLFF. The CDR3 DNA follows: TGCGCCAGCAGCCTTGGGACAGTTGGGGAAAAACTGTTTTTT.

This clonotype came up many times. The V call is TRBV29-1, the J call TRBJ1-2; no clear D gene. Germline lookup yields CDR1 SQVTM and CDR2 ANQGSEA. V dropped 4 bases and J dropped 5 bases, with 8 bases sitting between them. The CDR3 runs 11 residues. The CDR3 DNA sequence: TGCAGCGTTGTGGGAGAGTATGGCTACACCTTC. This codes for CSVVGEYGYTF.

In this sample, this clonotype turned up a few times. The CDR3: CASSQESGANTEAFF. The CDR3 DNA sequence: TGTGCCAGCAGCCAAGAGTCGGGGGCGAACACTGAAGCTTTCTTT. The rearrangement joins TRBV4-2 to TRBJ1-1; D is possibly TRBD1 (6 bases). This CDR3 region has 15 residues. Between the trimmed V and J ends, which lost 0 bases and 1 base, there was a span of 9 bases. Germline V gene data show CDR1 as LGHNA and CDR2 as YNFKEQ.

A note on this clonotype: A much larger clonotype is one base distant, so this may be a read error. J is TRBJ1-2 and V is TRBV24-1; 7 bases are a match to TRBD1. The CDR3 runs 14 residues. V shed 3 bases and J 8 bases; nucleotides not matched to a gene: 8. Germline V CDR1 and CDR2: KGHDR, SFDVKD. Written as DNA, the CDR3 is TGTGCCACCAGTGATCTGGACAGGCAATCAGGCTACACCTTC. It codes for CATSDLDRQSGYTF.

As concerns this clonotype: This may be a read error: a much more frequent sequence differs by one nucleotide. The genes are TRBV11-2 and TRBJ2-7; possible D gene TRBD1, 6 bases. The CDR3 length is 14 residues. Germline CDR1 and CDR2: SGHAT and FQNNGV. CDR3: CASSDGTLSYEQHF. The CDR3 DNA reads TGTGCCAGCAGCGACGGGACACTATCCTACGAGCAGCACTTC.

This clonotype was detected ten times or more. The chain uses TRBV28 and TRBJ2-7; TRBD1 agrees at 7 bases. V lost 4 bases and J lost 2; bases outside the gene matches: 5. Germline CDR1 MDHEN, CDR2 SYDVKM. The CDR3 is 14 residues long. This chain's CDR3 is CASSSSDRPYEQYF. In DNA form, the CDR3 reads TGTGCCAGCAGTTCCTCGGACAGGCCCTACGAGCAGTACTTC.

This clonotype came up many times. The chain recombines TRBV4-2 with TRBJ2-4, with D perhaps TRBD1 or TRBD2 (6 bases each). The CDR3 loop spans 17 amino acids. Germline-derived CDR1 and CDR2 are LGHNA and YNFKEQ. Trimming took off 0 bases at V and 3 bases at J, with 15 bases between the two ends. The CDR3 sequence: CASSQEARGRSKNIQYF. The CDR3 DNA reads TGTGCCAGCAGCCAAGAAGCTCGGGGGCGCAGCAAAAACATTCAGTACTTC.

The chain uses TRBV28 and TRBJ2-1; the D is unclear. V dropped 10 bases and J dropped 0 bases, with 7 bases sitting between them. Germline-derived CDR1 and CDR2 are MDHEN and SYDVKM. This CDR3 has 12 residues. The CDR3 reads CAIESSYNEQFF. CDR3 bases: TGTGCCATTGAAAGCTCCTACAATGAGCAGTTCTTC.

The J gene is TRBJ2-7, the V gene TRBV6-2 or TRBV6-3; D is unclear. The CDR3 is made up of 13 amino acids. Looked up from germline, CDR1 is MNHEY and CDR2 is SVGEGT. Trimming pared 0 bases from V and 5 bases from J, leaving 8 bases between. CDR3 amino acids: CASSYSRTHEQYF. The DNA for the CDR3 is TGTGCCAGCAGTTACTCAAGGACCCACGAGCAGTACTTC.

On this clonotype itself: It may be a read error: a sequence one base away is much more abundant. The chain couples TRBV2 to TRBJ1-2, with TRBD1 matching over 9 bases. Germline V lookup: CDR1 SNHLY, CDR2 FYNNEI. The CDR3 runs 14 residues. V shed 6 bases and J 8 bases; nucleotides not matched to a gene: 10. The CDR3 region has the DNA TGTGCCAGCAGCGTCGGACAGGGGACTTTCGGCTACACCTTC. It is translated as CASSVGQGTFGYTF. The full variable domain, rest sourced from reference TRBV2 and TRBJ1-2, is EPEVTQTPSHQVTQMGQEVILRCVPISNHLYFYWYRQILGQKVEFLVSFYNNEISEKSEIFDDQFSVERPDGSNFTLKIRSTKLEDSAMYFCASSVGQGTFGYTFGSGTRLTVV.

This clonotype came up many times. The rearrangement links TRBV12-3 or TRBV12-4 to TRBJ2-7; D perhaps matches TRBD1 (6 bases). Between the trimmed V and J ends, which lost 2 bases and 3 bases, there was a span of 14 bases. The CDR3 consists of 15 residues. The CDR3 DNA reads TGTGCCAGCAGTTTAAGGGAGACAGGTAGCTACGAGCAGTACTTC. Its translation: CASSLRETGSYEQYF.

Ten or more counts support this clonotype. This chain connects TRBV28 to TRBJ1-2; 8 bases fit TRBD1. Per the germline V gene, CDR1 is MDHEN and CDR2 is SYDVKM. This CDR3 has 17 residues. Trimming cost V 2 bases and J 0 bases; bases outside gene matches: 8. The CDR3 reads CASSLEGQELANYGYTF. CDR3 DNA sequence: TGTGCCAGCAGTTTAGAGGGACAGGAGTTAGCTAACTATGGCTACACCTTC.

This clonotype appeared many times. This rearrangement joins TRBV5-1 to TRBJ1-1, with 9 bases lining up with TRBD1. The junction had 1 base not matched to a gene; V was cut back by 3 bases and J by 1 base. CDR3 length: 14 residues. Germline V CDR1 and CDR2: SGHRS, YFSETQ. The CDR3 region is CASSSQGANTEAFF. For the CDR3, the DNA is TGCGCCAGCAGCTCACAGGGGGCGAACACTGAAGCTTTCTTT.